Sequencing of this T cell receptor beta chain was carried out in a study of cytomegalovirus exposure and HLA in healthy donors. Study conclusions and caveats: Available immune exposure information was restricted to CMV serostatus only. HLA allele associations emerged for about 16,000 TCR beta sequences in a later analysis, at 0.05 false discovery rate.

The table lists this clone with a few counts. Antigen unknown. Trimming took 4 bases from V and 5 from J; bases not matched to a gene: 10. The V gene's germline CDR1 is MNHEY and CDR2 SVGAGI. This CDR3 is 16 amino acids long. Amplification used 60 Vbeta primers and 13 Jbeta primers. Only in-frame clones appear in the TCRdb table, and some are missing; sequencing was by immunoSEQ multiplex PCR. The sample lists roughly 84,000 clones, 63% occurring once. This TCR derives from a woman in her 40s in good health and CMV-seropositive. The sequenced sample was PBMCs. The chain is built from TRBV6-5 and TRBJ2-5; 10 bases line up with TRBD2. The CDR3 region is CASSLGASGSWETQYF. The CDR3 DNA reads TGTGCCAGCAGTTTAGGTGCTAGCGGGAGTTGGGAGACCCAGTACTTC.